The 7 T cell receptor beta chains listed next were all sequenced from one sample in a study of regulatory T cells in long-lasting Graves disease. Libraries of TCR beta came from iRepertoire HTBI primers plus Arm-PCR of CDR3 regions. TCRdb passed the multiplex PCR reads through MiXCR, listing each CDR3 protein once. Of 350,000 to 450,000 distinct CDR3 sequences listed, about 16% were seen once; the top ten hold 16%. Time point described: newly diagnosed GD, antithyroid drugs for less than 3 months. There was RNA extracted from PBMCs, and the TCR library was made from it. These same data were also listed under a study on T cells in Graves' hyperthyroidism and ophthalmopathy.

Sequenced here: peripheral blood mononuclear cells (PBMCs), sampled at new diagnosis, from a patient treated with antithyroid drugs. These receptors were obtained from a woman aged 25 to 39 with Graves disease.

The rearrangement uses TRBV7-9 and TRBJ1-1; 7 nucleotides align to TRBD1. Per germline, CDR1 SEHNR and CDR2 FQNEAQ (reference sequence). The ends lost 5 bases at V and 1 base at J; junction bases unmatched: 7. This CDR3 comprises 15 residues. This CDR3 is CASSPPGDRNTEAFF. CDR3 sequence (DNA): TGTGCCAGCAGCCCCCCCGGGGACAGGAACACTGAAGCTTTCTTT.

This clonotype has at least ten counts. The rearrangement links TRBV7-3 to TRBJ2-1, with D possibly TRBD2 on 6 matching bases. The CDR3 consists of 13 residues. Germline CDR1 reads SGHTA; CDR2 reads FQGTGA. Trimming took off 4 bases at V and 11 bases at J, with 15 bases between the two ends. The CDR3 sequence: CASSSSAGPKQFF. CDR3 nucleotides: TGTGCCAGCAGCTCATCAGCGGGTCCCAAGCAGTTCTTC.

Comments on this clonotype: This likely comes from a read error, as the CDR3 has no conserved phenylalanine or tryptophan at its end. The J gene is TRBJ2-3, the V gene TRBV10-3, with D possibly matching TRBD2 (6 bases). This CDR3 region has 15 residues. Trimming took off 7 bases at V and 2 bases at J, with 16 bases between the two ends. The germline V gene encodes CDR1 ENHRY and CDR2 SYGVKD. For the CDR3, the DNA is TGTGCCATCAAGCGACTCGGGAGCCCCACAGATACGCAGTATCTT. Protein product: CAIKRLGSPTDTQYL.

This clonotype occurred many times. In DNA form, the CDR3 reads TGTGCCAGCAGCGAGCCCCTCGGGGGCAATGAGCAGTTCTTC. This translates into CASSEPLGGNEQFF. This chain connects TRBV7-8 to TRBJ2-1; TRBD2 might be the D (6 bases). V lost 5 bases, J lost 6 bases, and 14 bases lay in between. Germline V gene sequence: CDR1 SGHVS, CDR2 FQNEAQ. The CDR3 sequence is 14 residues long.

Concerning this clonotype: A far larger clone is off by one base, so a read error is likely. This chain uses TRBV6-1 with TRBJ2-7, with D possibly being TRBD1 or TRBD2 (5 bases each). CDR1 and CDR2 (germline): MNHNS, SASEGT. This CDR3 is built from 16 residues. Trimming left V 7 bases short and J 7 bases short, with 26 bases between. The CDR3 DNA follows: TGTGCCAGCACCCCACGGGGCCCGGACCGATACAATGAGCAGTACTTC. Its translation: CASTPRGPDRYNEQYF.

In its sample, this clonotype was seen many times. CDR3: CASSEVTSNTGELFF. The CDR3 DNA sequence: TGTGCCAGCAGTGAGGTCACTTCGAACACCGGGGAGCTGTTTTTT. The chain carries TRBV2 and TRBJ2-2; D remains unclear. This CDR3 is 15 amino acids long. Germline V gene lookup returns CDR1 SNHLY and CDR2 FYNNEI. The V and J ends lost 3 bases and 0 bases respectively, with 8 bases between them.

The genes are TRBV27 and TRBJ2-1; 7 bases agree with TRBD2. CDR3 length: 14 residues. The germline V gene has CDR1 MNHEY and CDR2 SMNVEV (reference sequence). V lost 2 bases to trimming and J lost 2 bases; unmatched junction nucleotides: 0. This CDR3 reads CASSLLAAYNEQFF. The CDR3 bases are TGTGCCAGCAGTTTACTAGCGGCCTACAATGAGCAGTTCTTC.